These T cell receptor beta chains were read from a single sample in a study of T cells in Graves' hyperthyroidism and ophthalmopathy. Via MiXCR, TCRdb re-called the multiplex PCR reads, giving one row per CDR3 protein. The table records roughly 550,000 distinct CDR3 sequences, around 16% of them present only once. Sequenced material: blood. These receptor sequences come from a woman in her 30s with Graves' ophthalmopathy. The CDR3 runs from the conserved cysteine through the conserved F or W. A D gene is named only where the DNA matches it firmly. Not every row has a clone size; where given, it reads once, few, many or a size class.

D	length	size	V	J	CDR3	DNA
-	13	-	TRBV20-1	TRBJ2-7	CSASRTGRYEQYF	TGCAGTGCCAGCAGAACAGGGAGATACGAGCAGTACTTC
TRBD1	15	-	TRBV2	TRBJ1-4	CASTRGDSYNEKLFF	TGTGCCAGTACCCGGGGGGACAGTTACAATGAAAAACTGTTTTTT
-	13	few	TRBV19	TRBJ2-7	CASRNRASYEQYF	TGTGCCAGTAGAAACAGGGCTTCCTACGAGCAGTACTTC
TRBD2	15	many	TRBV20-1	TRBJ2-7	CSARSTSGSYYEQYF	TGCAGTGCTAGAAGTACTAGCGGGAGTTACTACGAGCAGTACTTC
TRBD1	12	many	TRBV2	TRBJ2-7	CASVRDRVEQYF	TGTGCCAGCGTCCGGGACAGGGTCGAGCAGTACTTC
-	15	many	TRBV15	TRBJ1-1	CATSYLGWGGTEAFF	TGTGCCACCAGCTACCTAGGTTGGGGGGGCACTGAAGCTTTCTTT
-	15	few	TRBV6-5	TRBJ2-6	CASSYSSPGANVLTF	TGTGCCAGCAGTTACTCGAGTCCTGGGGCCAACGTCCTGACTTTC
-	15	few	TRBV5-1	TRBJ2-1	CASSLVNSIINEQFF	TGCGCCAGCAGCTTGGTAAATAGCATTATCAATGAGCAGTTCTTC
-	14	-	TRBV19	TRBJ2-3	CASSIGLARDTQYF	TGTGCCAGTAGTATTGGGCTAGCGCGGGATACGCAGTATTTT
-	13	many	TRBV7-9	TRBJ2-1	CASSFRTHNEQFF	TGTGCCAGCAGCTTTCGGACCCACAATGAGCAGTTCTTC
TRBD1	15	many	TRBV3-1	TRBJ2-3	CASSHRQGVADTQYF	TGTGCCAGCAGCCACAGACAGGGTGTCGCAGATACGCAGTATTTT
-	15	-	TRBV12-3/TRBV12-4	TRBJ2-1	CASSFDGSSYNEQFF	TGTGCCAGCAGTTTCGACGGGAGCTCCTACAATGAGCAGTTCTTC
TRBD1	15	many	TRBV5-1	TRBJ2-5	CASSLAGRGFETQYF	TGCGCCAGCAGCTTGGCAGGCAGGGGGTTCGAGACCCAGTACTTC
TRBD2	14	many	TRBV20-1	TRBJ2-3	CSAPAGGLLDTQYF	TGCAGTGCCCCGGCGGGAGGGCTCTTAGATACGCAGTATTTT
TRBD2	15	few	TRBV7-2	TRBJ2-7	CASSPRLSGVYEQYF	TGTGCCAGCAGCCCGCGACTGAGCGGGGTTTACGAGCAGTACTTC
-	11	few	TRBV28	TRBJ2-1	CASSSLGDWFF	TGTGCCAGCAGCTCCCTAGGGGACTGGTTCTTC
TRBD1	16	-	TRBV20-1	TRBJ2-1	CSAREGWPGGTNEQFF	TGCAGTGCTAGAGAGGGTTGGCCAGGGGGAACGAATGAGCAGTTCTTC